Presented here are 22 T cell receptor beta chains from one specimen sequenced in a study of T cell repertoires in cytomegalovirus infection. TCRdb re-derived calls from the reads in MiXCR, one entry per CDR3 protein. This sample has 20,000 to 30,000 distinct CDR3 sequences, with more than 20% found just once. Their recognized antigens are unknown. The sample in question was CD8+ T cells from cultured PBMCs, obtained from culture after CMV antigen stimulation. The receptors were gathered from a human donor in good health (CMV status not recorded). Some clones in this sample may be carry-over from other donors' samples.

This clonotype was seen ten or more times. The J gene is TRBJ1-5, the V gene TRBV6-1; possible D gene TRBD1, 5 bases. The length of the CDR3 is 15 residues. The germline gives CDR1 MNHNS, CDR2 SASEGT. V was trimmed by 3 bases and J by 3 bases, leaving 12 bases between them. The CDR3 region has the DNA TGTGCCAGCAGTGACGTGACAGCAGACAATCAGCCCCAGCATTTT. This codes for CASSDVTADNQPQHF.

This clonotype showed up just a few times. V and J are TRBV4-2 and TRBJ2-3, with D unclear. The ends were cut back, 5 bases at V and 5 bases at J, with 8 bases in the middle. The CDR3 length is 12 residues. From germline, CDR1 is LGHNA and CDR2 YNFKEQ. Here the CDR3 reads CASSKGGDTQYF. The CDR3 nucleotides are TGTGCCAGCAGCAAAGGTGGAGATACGCAGTATTTT.

The chain carries TRBV20-1 and TRBJ1-2, with unresolved D. This CDR3 comprises 12 residues. Germline V gene lookup returns CDR1 DFQATT and CDR2 SNEGSKA (reference sequence). Trimming removed 4 bases from V and 4 bases from J, with 10 bases in between. CDR3 residues: CSAISPSYGYTF. CDR3 bases: TGCAGTGCTATTAGTCCTTCCTATGGCTACACCTTC.

There are many counts of this clonotype. V usage is TRBV7-2 and J usage is TRBJ2-7; perhaps TRBD1 as D (5 bases). The CDR3 contains 13 residues. With 1 base removed from V and 3 bases from J, the gap between germline ends came to 7 bases. Germline assignment: CDR1 SGHTA and CDR2 FQGNSA. As DNA, the CDR3 is TGTGCCAGCAGCTTAGGGACACACTACGAGCAGTACTTC. Protein sequence: CASSLGTHYEQYF.

CDR3 region: CASSLGRNSPLHF. CDR3 in DNA: TGTGCCAGCAGCCTAGGACGGAATTCACCCCTCCACTTT. This chain joins TRBV5-5 and TRBJ1-6, with D unresolved. The CDR3 contains 13 residues. CDR1 is SGHKS and CDR2 is YYEKEE in the germline V gene (reference sequence). V was pared by 4 bases and J by 7 bases, with 9 bases between.

The CDR3: CASRGQRLSSYNSPLHF. CDR3 in DNA: TGTGCCAGCAGGGGGCAGCGACTCAGCTCCTATAATTCACCCCTCCACTTT. This chain uses TRBV6-6 with TRBJ1-6; tentatively, D is TRBD1 (5 bases). The CDR3 totals 17 residues. Germline lookup yields CDR1 MNHNY and CDR2 SVGAGI (reference sequence). Trimming stripped 6 bases from V and 0 bases from J, with 15 bases between.

A note on this clonotype: At one boundary the junction diverges from the germline segment, which might be a read error. V and J are TRBV7-9 and TRBJ2-5, with 10 bases lining up with TRBD1. The V gene's germline CDR1 is SEHNR and CDR2 FQNEAQ (reference sequence). The CDR3 totals 17 residues. The CDR3 DNA reads as TGTGCCGGCAGCTCGCCCCGCTCCTCGGGACAGGGGACCTCGGGGTACTTC. Translation: CAGSSPRSSGQGTSGYF.

The chain uses TRBV4-1 and TRBJ2-7; D is perhaps TRBD1 (5 bases). Per the germline V gene, CDR1 is MGHRA and CDR2 is YSYEKL. The CDR3 covers 16 residues. Trimming removed 0 bases at V and 2 bases at J, with 14 bases between. CDR3 sequence reads: CASSQEFDDSPYEQYF. DNA for the CDR3: TGCGCCAGCAGCCAAGAGTTCGACGACAGTCCCTACGAGCAGTACTTC.

This clonotype was seen ten or more times. The chain carries TRBV6-6 and TRBJ1-4; D is undetermined. The CDR3 is made up of 15 amino acids. In germline, CDR1 is MNHNY, CDR2 SVGAGI (reference sequence). Trimming removed 2 bases at V and 4 bases at J, with 11 bases between. In DNA, the CDR3 is TGTGCCAGCAGTTACAACTCGGCGAATAATGAAAAACTGTTTTTT. Translation: CASSYNSANNEKLFF.

The V and J genes are TRBV5-1 and TRBJ2-3; D ambiguous. Per germline, CDR1 SGHRS and CDR2 YFSETQ. V gave up 0 bases and J gave up 0 bases, with 11 bases separating them. The length of the CDR3 is 16 residues. The CDR3 protein is CASSLGGFPSTDTQYF. In DNA, the CDR3 is TGCGCCAGCAGCTTGGGAGGCTTCCCAAGCACAGATACGCAGTATTTT.

In its sample, this clonotype was seen many times. The chain recombines TRBV7-2 with TRBJ2-1, with TRBD2 matching over 7 bases. Germline loops: CDR1 SGHTA, CDR2 FQGNSA. The V and J ends lost 4 bases and 5 bases, in that order; junction bases with no gene match: 11. This CDR3 region has 16 residues. CDR3 DNA: TGTGCCAGCAGCTCGCGAACTAGCGCCGTCCACAATGAGCAGTTCTTC. Residues: CASSSRTSAVHNEQFF.

The chain joins TRBV6-1 to TRBJ2-1, with D perhaps matching TRBD1 (6 bases). Germline-derived CDR1 and CDR2 are MNHNS and SASEGT. V lost 1 base and J 4 bases, leaving 11 bases between the germline ends. This CDR3 spans 15 amino acids. The CDR3 sequence: CASSEEGVGYNEQFF. CDR3 nucleotide sequence: TGTGCCAGCAGTGAAGAGGGGGTAGGGTACAATGAGCAGTTCTTC.

CDR3 amino acids: CAIGGQGAFEAFF. The CDR3 nucleotides are TGTGCCATCGGAGGACAGGGGGCCTTTGAAGCTTTCTTT. The chain has TRBV10-3 and TRBJ1-1; 11 bases are a match to TRBD1. The J segment lost 7 bases and the V segment lost 8 bases, leaving 6 bases of the junction unmatched. The germline CDR1 and CDR2 sequences are ENHRY and SYGVKD. The CDR3 has 13 amino acids.

CDR3: CASSMAGGTYEQYF. The CDR3 DNA is TGTGCCAGTAGTATGGCAGGGGGGACCTACGAGCAGTACTTC. The J gene is TRBJ2-7, the V gene TRBV19; tentatively, D is TRBD1 (7 bases). The CDR3 is 14 amino acids. The V and J ends lost 3 bases and 2 bases respectively, with 11 bases between them. Germline V gene sequence: CDR1 LNHDA, CDR2 SQIVND (reference sequence).

The rearrangement links TRBV7-3 to TRBJ1-2; D not resolved. V was trimmed by 7 bases and J by 4 bases, leaving 13 bases between them. The germline V gene encodes CDR1 SGHTA and CDR2 FQGTGA. The CDR3 length is 13 residues. CDR3 amino acids: CASTSADFYGYTF. The CDR3 bases are TGTGCCAGCACCAGCGCGGACTTCTATGGCTACACCTTC.

This clonotype was seen a few times. The CDR3 loop reads CASSERDTDTQYF. The CDR3 DNA sequence: TGTGCCAGCAGTGAGCGAGACACAGATACGCAGTATTTT. The chain couples TRBV6-4 to TRBJ2-3, with D unresolved. Trimming took off 3 bases at V and 2 bases at J, with 6 bases between the two ends. The CDR3 totals 13 residues. Germline assignment: CDR1 MRHNA and CDR2 SNTAGT.

This clonotype was found once. This sequence joins TRBV6-1 and TRBJ2-2; D unresolved. Trimming stripped 4 bases from V and 5 bases from J, with 8 bases between. The CDR3 runs to 13 residues. The germline V gene encodes CDR1 MNHNS and CDR2 SASEGT. In DNA form, the CDR3 reads TGTGCCAGCAGTGCTTCCGGGACCGGGGAGCTGTTTTTT. Protein: CASSASGTGELFF.

The chain joins TRBV7-3 to TRBJ2-4; no firm D call. Trimming removed 2 bases at V and 7 bases at J, with 18 bases between. CDR1 and CDR2 (germline): SGHTA, FQGTGA. This CDR3 is 16 amino acids long. The CDR3 region is CASSLSHLRPWNIQYF. The CDR3 DNA sequence: TGTGCCAGCAGCTTATCCCACCTCAGGCCCTGGAACATTCAGTACTTC.

Only a few counts were recorded for this clonotype. The chain joins TRBV7-6 to TRBJ2-1; D unresolved. Germline assignment: CDR1 SGHVS and CDR2 FNYEAQ. The germline V and J ends were trimmed by 4 bases and 9 bases, with 13 bases remaining between them. The CDR3 consists of 13 residues. CDR3 residues: CASSSTTGREQFF. DNA of the CDR3: TGTGCCAGCAGCTCGACGACGGGTCGTGAGCAGTTCTTC. Based on the CDR3 plus reference TRBV7-6 and TRBJ2-1, the full variable domain is GAGVSQSPRYKVTKRGQDVALRCDPISGHVSLYWYRQALGQGPEFLTYFNYEAQQDKSGLPNDRFSAERPEGSISTLTIQRTEQRDSAMYRCASSSTTGREQFFGPGTRLTVL.

There are a few counts of this clonotype. CDR3 DNA: TGCAGTGCCCGGGTGGGAGACAGGGATGGCTACACCTTC. Translating gives CSARVGDRDGYTF. V is TRBV20-1 and J is TRBJ1-2; 7 positions match TRBD1. Trimming took 6 bases from V and 6 from J; bases not matched to a gene: 10. Germline V gene data show CDR1 as DFQATT and CDR2 as SNEGSKA (reference sequence). This CDR3 contains 13 residues.

CDR3 sequence (DNA): TGTGCCAGCACCGGGACAACGGCTAATTCACCCCTCCACTTT. It yields the protein CASTGTTANSPLHF. V and J are TRBV11-2 and TRBJ1-6; TRBD1 is a possible D gene (6 bases). V dropped 7 bases and J dropped 6 bases, with 13 bases sitting between them. The germline V gene has CDR1 SGHAT and CDR2 FQNNGV. This CDR3 region has 14 residues. Looking up the rest from reference TRBV11-2 and TRBJ1-6 gives the full variable domain: EAGVAQSPRYKIIEKRQSVAFWCNPISGHATLYWYQQILGQGPKLLIQFQNNGVVDDSQLPKDRFSAERLKGVDSTLKIQPAKLEDSAVYLCASTGTTANSPLHFGNGTRLTVT.

This clonotype was seen many times. The V call is TRBV7-9, the J call TRBJ1-1; 10 bases are shared with TRBD1. With V trimmed by 5 bases and J by 4 bases, 4 bases remained unmatched. Germline assignment: CDR1 SEHNR and CDR2 FQNEAQ (reference sequence). The CDR3 runs to 14 residues. The DNA of the CDR3 is TGTGCCAGCAGCCCGGGACAGGGGTCCACTGAAGCTTTCTTT. Translating gives CASSPGQGSTEAFF.